The clone carrying this TCR beta chain was detected only a few times. It was with a sample-barcoded 5' primer and a J-beta primer mix that a second PCR of about 6 to 12 cycles was run. In TCRdb, the 5' RACE reads were re-called with MiXCR into one record per CDR3 protein. The data contain approximately 680,000 distinct CDR3 sequences, 32% of them singletons. This record belongs to a study of blood T cells in healthy people across ages. CDR1 and CDR2 (germline): SGHDT, YYEEEE. Deletions cut 4 bases from V and 6 bases from J, with 16 bases between. CDR3 length: 14 residues. This clonotype was obtained from a woman aged 80 or older in good health. The rearrangement uses TRBV5-6 and TRBJ1-1, with D hard to call. The sample consisted of blood. CDR3 residues: CASSPPLGKAEAFF. The CDR3 DNA follows: TGTGCCAGCAGCCCACCGCTGGGTAAAGCTGAAGCTTTCTTT.